This T cell receptor (beta chain) originates from a study of tumor and adjacent non-tumor tissue in lung cancer. In germline, CDR1 is MNHNY, CDR2 SVGAGI (reference sequence). The CDR3 is made up of 14 amino acids. Concerning this clonotype itself: The junction departs from the called germline gene at one end, perhaps through a read error.

Three rounds of nested PCR, following a modified ARM-PCR protocol, produced the TCRbeta library. TCRdb independently ran MiXCR on the multiplex PCR reads; one entry per CDR3 protein. The repertoire holds 50,000 or so distinct CDR3 sequences, with roughly 69% as singletons. No cell sorting was done before RNA was extracted from the tissue. The normal lung tissue was taken more than 3 cm from the tumor edge. This TCR was recovered from a woman aged 55-69 years with non-small cell lung cancer. The chain joins TRBV6-6 to TRBJ2-1, with D possibly TRBD1 on 6 matching bases. What was sequenced was distant non-tumor lung tissue. The CDR3 DNA reads as TGTGCCGGCAGTTACTCCCCTTACAGGGATGAGCATTTCTTC. Translating gives CAGSYSPYRDEHFF.